This TCR beta chain originates from a study of identical twins. TCRdb itself ran the 5' RACE reads through MiXCR, one entry per CDR3 protein. The profile shows about 720,000 distinct CDR3 sequences, around 8.6% of them singletons. This clonotype has only a few counts. Its antigen is still unknown. The V gene lost 1 base and the J gene lost 4 bases, with 19 bases spanning the gap. Germline CDR1 reads DFQATT; CDR2 reads SNEGSKA (reference sequence). There are 16 residues in the CDR3. Study-level findings and limits: Within cord blood, abundant beta clonotypes carried fewer insertions, but memory repertoires showed no such trend. Some out-of-frame alpha sequences were shared by twins, and these showed excess low generation probability.

All donors were healthy Caucasians. The sample was also linked to a second study, of yellow fever vaccine responses in identical twins.

The specimen was PBMCs. This TCR came from a woman under 30 in good health. The chain has TRBV20-1 and TRBJ1-1, with D possibly being TRBD1 (6 bases). The CDR3 region is CSARVGQGTSLTEAFF. For the CDR3, the DNA is TGCAGTGCTAGAGTAGGGCAGGGGACGTCCCTCACTGAAGCTTTCTTT.